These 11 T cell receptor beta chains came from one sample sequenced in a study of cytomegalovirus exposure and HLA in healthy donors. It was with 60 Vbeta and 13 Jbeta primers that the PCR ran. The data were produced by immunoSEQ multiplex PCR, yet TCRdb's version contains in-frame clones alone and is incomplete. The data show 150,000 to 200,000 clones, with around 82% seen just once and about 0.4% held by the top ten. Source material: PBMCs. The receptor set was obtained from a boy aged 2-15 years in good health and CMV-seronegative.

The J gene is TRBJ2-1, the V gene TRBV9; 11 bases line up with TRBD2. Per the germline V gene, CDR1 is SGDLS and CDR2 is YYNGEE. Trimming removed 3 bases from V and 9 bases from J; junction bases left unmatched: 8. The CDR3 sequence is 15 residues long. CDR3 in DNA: TGTGCCAGCAGCGACCCTAGCGGGAGGAGCGGTGAGCAGTTCTTC. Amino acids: CASSDPSGRSGEQFF.

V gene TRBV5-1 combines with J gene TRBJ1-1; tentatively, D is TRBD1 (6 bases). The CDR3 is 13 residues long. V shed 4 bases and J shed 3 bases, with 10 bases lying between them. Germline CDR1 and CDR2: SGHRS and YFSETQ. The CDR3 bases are TGCGCCAGCAGCGCAGAGGGGGACACTGAAGCTTTCTTT. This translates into CASSAEGDTEAFF. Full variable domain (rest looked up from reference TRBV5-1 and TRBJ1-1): KAGVTQTPRYLIKTRGQQVTLSCSPISGHRSVSWYQQTPGQGLQFLFEYFSETQRNKGNFPGRFSGRQFSNSRSEMNVSTLELGDSALYLCASSAEGDTEAFFGQGTRLTVV.

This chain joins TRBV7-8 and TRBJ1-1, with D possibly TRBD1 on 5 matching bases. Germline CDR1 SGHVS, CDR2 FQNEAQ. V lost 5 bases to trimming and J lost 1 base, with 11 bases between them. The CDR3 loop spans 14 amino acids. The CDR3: CASSRRTGNTEAFF. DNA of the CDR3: TGTGCCAGCAGCCGCCGTACAGGGAACACTGAAGCTTTCTTT.

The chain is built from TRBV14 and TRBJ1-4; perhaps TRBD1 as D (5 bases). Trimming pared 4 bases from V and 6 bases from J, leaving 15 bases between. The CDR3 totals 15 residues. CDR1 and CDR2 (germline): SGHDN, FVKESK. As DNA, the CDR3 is TGTGCCAGCAGCCTGCCGGGACTAGAAGATGAAAAACTGTTTTTT. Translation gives CASSLPGLEDEKLFF.

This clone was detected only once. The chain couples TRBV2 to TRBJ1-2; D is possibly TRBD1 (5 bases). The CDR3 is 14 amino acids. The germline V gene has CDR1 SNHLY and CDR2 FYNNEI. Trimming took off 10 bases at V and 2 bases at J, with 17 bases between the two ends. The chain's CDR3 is CATLPGQLNYGYTF. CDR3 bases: TGTGCCACCCTACCCGGACAATTAAACTATGGCTACACCTTC.

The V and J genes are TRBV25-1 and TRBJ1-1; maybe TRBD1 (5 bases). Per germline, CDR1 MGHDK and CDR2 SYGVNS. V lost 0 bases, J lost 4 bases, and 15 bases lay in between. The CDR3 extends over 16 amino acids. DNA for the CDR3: TGTGCCAGCAGTGAATATACCCCAGGGTTGGGCACTGAAGCTTTCTTT. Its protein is CASSEYTPGLGTEAFF.

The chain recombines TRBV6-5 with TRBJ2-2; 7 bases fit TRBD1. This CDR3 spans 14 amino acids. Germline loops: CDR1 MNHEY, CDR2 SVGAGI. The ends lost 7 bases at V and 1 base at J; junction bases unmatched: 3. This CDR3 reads CASIRQGNTGELFF. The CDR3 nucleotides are TGTGCCAGCATACGACAGGGGAACACCGGGGAGCTGTTTTTT.

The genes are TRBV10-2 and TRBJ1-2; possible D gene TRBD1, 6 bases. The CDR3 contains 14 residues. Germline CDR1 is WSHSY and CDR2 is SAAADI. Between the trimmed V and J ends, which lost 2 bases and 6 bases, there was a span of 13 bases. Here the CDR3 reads CASSETGGGNGYTF. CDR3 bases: TGCGCCAGCAGTGAGACGGGGGGCGGGAATGGCTACACCTTC.

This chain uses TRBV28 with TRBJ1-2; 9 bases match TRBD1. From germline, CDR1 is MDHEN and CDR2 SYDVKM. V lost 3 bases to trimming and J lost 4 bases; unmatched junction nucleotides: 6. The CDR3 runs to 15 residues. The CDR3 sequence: CASSFLDRGSYGYTF. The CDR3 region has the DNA TGTGCCAGCAGTTTCCTGGACAGGGGAAGCTATGGCTACACCTTC.

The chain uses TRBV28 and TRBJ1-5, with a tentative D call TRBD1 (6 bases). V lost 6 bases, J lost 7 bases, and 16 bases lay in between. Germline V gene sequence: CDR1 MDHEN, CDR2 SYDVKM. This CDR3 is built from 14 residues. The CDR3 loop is CASSRNRVGQPQHF. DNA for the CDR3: TGTGCCAGCAGCCGGAACAGGGTCGGGCAGCCCCAGCATTTT.

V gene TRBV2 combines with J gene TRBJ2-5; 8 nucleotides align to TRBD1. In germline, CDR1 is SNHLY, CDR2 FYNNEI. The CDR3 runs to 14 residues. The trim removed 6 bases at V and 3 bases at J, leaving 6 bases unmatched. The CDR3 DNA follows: TGTGCCAGCAGATTCGGACAGGGAGAAGAGACCCAGTACTTC. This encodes CASRFGQGEETQYF.